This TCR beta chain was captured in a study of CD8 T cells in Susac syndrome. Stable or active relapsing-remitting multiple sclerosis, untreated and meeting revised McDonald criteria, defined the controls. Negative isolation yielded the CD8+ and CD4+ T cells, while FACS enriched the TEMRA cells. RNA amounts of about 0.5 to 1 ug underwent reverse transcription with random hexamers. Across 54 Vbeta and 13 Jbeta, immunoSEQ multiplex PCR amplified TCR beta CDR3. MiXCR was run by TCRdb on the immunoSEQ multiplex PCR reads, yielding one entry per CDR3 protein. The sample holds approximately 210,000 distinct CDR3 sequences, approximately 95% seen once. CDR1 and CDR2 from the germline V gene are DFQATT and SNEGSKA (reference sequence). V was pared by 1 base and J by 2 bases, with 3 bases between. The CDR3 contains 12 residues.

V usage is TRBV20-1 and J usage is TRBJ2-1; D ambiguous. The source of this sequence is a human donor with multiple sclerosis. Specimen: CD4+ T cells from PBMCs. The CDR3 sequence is CSARAAYNEQFF. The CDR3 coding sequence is TGCAGTGCTAGAGCCGCCTACAATGAGCAGTTCTTC.